This T cell receptor beta chain was captured by sequencing in a study of blood T cell repertoires in COVID-19. This CDR3 has 14 residues. CDR1 and CDR2 from the germline V gene are KGHSH and LQKENI. Trimming at V came to 3 bases and at J to 6 bases, leaving 5 bases not matched to a gene. This clone is a singleton in its sample. Sequencing used immunoSEQ multiplex PCR; TCRdb keeps in-frame clones, though not all of them. The sample yields about 140,000 clones, 70% to 80% seen once. Material for sequencing was peripheral blood. The V and J genes are TRBV18 and TRBJ1-1; TRBD1 matches 9 bases. The TCR comes from a man aged 45-65 years with acute or convalescent COVID-19. The DNA for the CDR3 is TGTGCCAGCTCACCCGGGGACAGGGTAGCTGAAGCTTTCTTT. Its translation: CASSPGDRVAEAFF. Combining the CDR3 with reference TRBV18 and TRBJ1-1 gives the whole variable domain NAGVMQNPRHLVRRRGQEARLRCSPMKGHSHVYWYRQLPEEGLKFMVYLQKENIIDESGMPKERFSAEFPKEGPSILRIQQVVRGDSAAYFCASSPGDRVAEAFFGQGTRLTVV.